The 18 T cell receptor beta chains presented below share a single source sample, sequenced in a study of CD8+ T cells in alopecia areata (dated by TCRdb to 2017 to 2018). The time point label corresponds to: baseline before oral tofacitinib. Libraries came from the immunoSEQ multiplex PCR assay. For TCR sequencing, RNA was extracted from every sample and reverse transcribed into cDNA to serve as template. As stored in TCRdb, this immuneACCESS dataset retains in-frame rearrangements with V and J assigned. A fraction of the clones does not appear; measured against another copy, unresolved V genes explain less than half of the discrepancy, and the remainder lacks a known reason. Within this sample are 200,000 to 250,000 clones, with roughly 57% of them counted one time only. Clones ranked in the top ten supply 0.45% of the sample. The material sequenced was CD4+ T cells sorted from blood, taken at week 0. The receptors stem from a human donor with alopecia areata.

J is TRBJ1-1 and V is TRBV7-9; D unresolved. Germline values: CDR1 SEHNR, CDR2 FQNEAQ (reference sequence). This CDR3 is 13 amino acids long. The V and J ends lost 5 bases and 1 base respectively, with 8 bases between them. CDR3 protein: CASSPTANTEAFF. The CDR3 coding sequence is TGTGCCAGCAGCCCCACGGCGAACACTGAAGCTTTCTTT.

V usage is TRBV10-3 and J usage is TRBJ2-3, with D possibly being TRBD1 (6 bases). This CDR3 contains 13 residues. The germline V and J ends were trimmed by 6 bases and 2 bases, with 9 bases remaining between them. Per the germline V gene, CDR1 is ENHRY and CDR2 is SYGVKD. The CDR3 sequence is CAIRNRDTDTQYF. CDR3 sequence (DNA): TGTGCCATCAGAAACAGGGACACAGATACGCAGTATTTT.

This chain joins TRBV30 and TRBJ2-5; 12 nucleotides agree with TRBD2. The better agreement between TRBJ2-7 and the DNA end casts doubt on the J call. The CDR3 extends over 15 amino acids. Per germline, CDR1 GTSNPN and CDR2 SVGIG (reference sequence). The CDR3 DNA reads TGTGCCTGGAGTCCCACTAGCGGGGGGACCTACGAGCAGTACTTC. This sequence encodes CAWSPTSGGTYEQYF.

The chain joins TRBV5-1 to TRBJ1-5, with a tentative D call TRBD1 (5 bases). This CDR3 has 13 amino acids. The germline V gene has CDR1 SGHRS and CDR2 YFSETQ. Trimming removed 0 bases at V and 4 bases at J, with 5 bases between. CDR3 region: CASSLGTNQPQHF. CDR3 in DNA: TGCGCCAGCAGCTTGGGGACAAATCAGCCCCAGCATTTT.

The genes are TRBV5-1 and TRBJ1-1; no clear D. Germline V lookup: CDR1 SGHRS, CDR2 YFSETQ. The CDR3 loop spans 15 amino acids. The V and J ends lost 3 bases and 0 bases respectively, with 12 bases between them. The CDR3 spells CASSSKWTVNTEAFF. CDR3 DNA sequence: TGCGCCAGCAGCTCCAAATGGACGGTGAACACTGAAGCTTTCTTT.

V gene TRBV25-1 combines with J gene TRBJ2-1, with 7 bases identical to TRBD2. The V gene's germline CDR1 is MGHDK and CDR2 SYGVNS. J gave up 3 bases and V 6 bases, and 2 bases lay outside the gene matches. The CDR3 covers 13 residues. CDR3 residues: CASRGGIYNEQFF. The CDR3 DNA is TGTGCCAGCAGGGGGGGGATCTACAATGAGCAGTTCTTC.

This chain joins TRBV29-1 and TRBJ2-1; 8 nucleotides align to TRBD1. Germline trimming cut 7 bases from V and 5 bases from J; bases unmatched to any gene: 4. The CDR3 extends over 12 amino acids. CDR1 is SQVTM, CDR2 ANQGSEA, per germline. Here the CDR3 reads CSGGQGHNEQFF. The CDR3 DNA sequence: TGCAGCGGAGGACAGGGTCACAATGAGCAGTTCTTC.

The chain couples TRBV27 to TRBJ2-1; D is ambiguous. The CDR3 is made up of 13 amino acids. CDR1 and CDR2 from the germline V gene are MNHEY and SMNVEV (reference sequence). The germline V and J ends were trimmed by 6 bases and 9 bases, with 15 bases remaining between them. The DNA of the CDR3 is TGTGCCAGCAGGATGTTTAAATGGAGTGAGCAGTTCTTC. Its protein is CASRMFKWSEQFF.

This clone has just a few counts. The V gene is TRBV29-1, the J gene TRBJ1-1, with TRBD1 matching over 9 bases. The length of the CDR3 is 19 residues. Looked up from germline, CDR1 is SQVTM and CDR2 is ANQGSEA. J gave up 2 bases and V 2 bases, and 18 bases lay outside the gene matches. The CDR3 DNA is TGCAGCGTTGAACTTAGACAGGGGGTCCCCCTTCGTCGAAACACTGAAGCTTTCTTT. It encodes CSVELRQGVPLRRNTEAFF.

This clone was counted once. The genes are TRBV7-3 and TRBJ1-1; perhaps TRBD1 as D (5 bases). V was cut by 1 base and J by 4 bases, with 13 bases left in between. The CDR3 sequence is 15 residues long. CDR1 is SGHTA, CDR2 FQGTGA, per germline. The CDR3 is CASSLIQEGRTEAFF. CDR3 DNA sequence: TGTGCCAGCAGCTTAATCCAGGAGGGACGCACTGAAGCTTTCTTT. Drawing the rest from reference TRBV7-3 and TRBJ1-1, the complete variable domain is GAGVSQTPSNKVTEKGKYVELRCDPISGHTALYWYRQSLGQGPEFLIYFQGTGAADDSGLPNDRFFAVRPEGSVSTLKIQRTERGDSAVYLCASSLIQEGRTEAFFGQGTRLTVV.

J is TRBJ1-2 and V is TRBV25-1; D is unclear. The V end lost 5 bases, the J end lost 4 bases, and 17 bases lay between the germline ends. Germline V gene lookup returns CDR1 MGHDK and CDR2 SYGVNS. The CDR3 consists of 15 residues. The CDR3 sequence is CASSSSGEASYGYTF. The CDR3 DNA reads as TGTGCCAGCAGTTCCTCAGGTGAGGCTAGCTATGGCTACACCTTC.

The chain couples TRBV5-1 to TRBJ1-2; D is unresolved. The CDR3 is made up of 14 amino acids. Trimming left V 0 bases short and J 2 bases short, with 8 bases between. Germline-derived CDR1 and CDR2 are SGHRS and YFSETQ. The CDR3 sequence is CASSLALGNYGYTF. CDR3 sequence (DNA): TGCGCCAGCAGCTTGGCCCTGGGAAACTATGGCTACACCTTC.

V and J are TRBV5-1 and TRBJ2-3; 12 bases map to TRBD2. CDR3 length: 16 amino acids. V lost 4 bases to trimming and J lost 4 bases; unmatched junction nucleotides: 7. Looked up from germline, CDR1 is SGHRS and CDR2 is YFSETQ. In nucleotides, the CDR3 is TGCGCCAGCAGCCCGCGACTAGCGGGAGAACCAGATACGCAGTATTTT. Its protein product is CASSPRLAGEPDTQYF.

This clone turned up a few times. This sequence joins TRBV7-9 and TRBJ2-5; D not certain. CDR1 is SEHNR, CDR2 FQNEAQ, per germline (reference sequence). This CDR3 has 11 amino acids. Trimming cost V 1 base and J 6 bases, with 3 bases left between them. Here the CDR3 DNA reads TGTGCCAGCAGCTTAGACCAGACCCAGTACTTC. Translating gives CASSLDQTQYF.

Comment on this clone: It may be a read error: a sequence one base away is much more abundant. This rearrangement joins TRBV7-3 to TRBJ2-7; 9 bases line up with TRBD2. V dropped 1 base and J dropped 2; count of bases not matched to a gene: 0. CDR3 length equals 14 residues. Germline V gene sequence: CDR1 SGHTA, CDR2 FQGTGA. This CDR3 reads CASSLSGGAYEQYF. The DNA of the CDR3 is TGTGCCAGCAGCTTAAGCGGGGGGGCCTACGAGCAGTACTTC.

This clone has a handful of counts. This rearrangement joins TRBV29-1 to TRBJ1-2, with D hard to call. Trimming pared 6 bases from V and 2 bases from J, leaving 16 bases between. This CDR3 is built from 14 residues. Germline CDR1 is SQVTM and CDR2 is ANQGSEA. CDR3 sequence: CSVRPRFSNYGYTF. As DNA, the CDR3 is TGCAGCGTCCGGCCCAGGTTCTCCAACTATGGCTACACCTTC.

The rearrangement links TRBV9 to TRBJ2-6; 9 bases align to TRBD1. The CDR3 sequence is 18 residues long. V lost 0 bases and J lost 2; bases outside the gene matches: 6. Germline-derived CDR1 and CDR2 are SGDLS and YYNGEE. The CDR3: CASSVAQGASAGANVLTF. The CDR3 DNA follows: TGTGCCAGCAGCGTAGCACAGGGGGCGTCGGCTGGGGCCAACGTCCTGACTTTC.

This clone appeared once. The gene calls are TRBV7-9 and TRBJ2-6; D remains unclear. CDR3 length: 14 amino acids. V dropped 11 bases and J dropped 4 bases, with 15 bases sitting between them. The germline V gene encodes CDR1 SEHNR and CDR2 FQNEAQ (reference sequence). The DNA for the CDR3 is TGTGCCTTGGATTCGGGCGACGGGGCCAACGTCCTGACTTTC. This sequence encodes CALDSGDGANVLTF.